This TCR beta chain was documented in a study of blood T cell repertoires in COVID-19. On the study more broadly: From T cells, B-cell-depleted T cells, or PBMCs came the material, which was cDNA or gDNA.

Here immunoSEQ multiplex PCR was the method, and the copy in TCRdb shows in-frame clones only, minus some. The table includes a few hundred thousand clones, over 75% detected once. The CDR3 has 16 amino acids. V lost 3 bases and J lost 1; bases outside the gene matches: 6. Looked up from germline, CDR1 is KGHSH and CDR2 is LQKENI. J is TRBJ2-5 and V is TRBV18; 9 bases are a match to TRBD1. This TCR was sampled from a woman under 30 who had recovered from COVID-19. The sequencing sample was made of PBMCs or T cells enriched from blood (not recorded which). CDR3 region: CASSPGTGWTQETQYF. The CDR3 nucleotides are TGTGCCAGCTCACCCGGGACAGGGTGGACCCAAGAGACCCAGTACTTC.